The clone carrying this TCR beta chain rates as medium-sized. Live CD3+CD8+TCRalphabeta+ cells were sorted into four subsets by PD-1 and/or TIGIT. The sample belongs to a study of circulating CD8 cells and anti-PD-1 response in melanoma. V dropped 3 bases and J dropped 5 bases, with 11 bases sitting between them. Per germline, CDR1 LNHDA and CDR2 SQIVND (reference sequence). The CDR3 has 13 amino acids. TCR libraries were prepared from about 15 ng of total RNA with the QIAseq Immune Repertoire TCR panel. TCRdb independently ran MiXCR on the reads; one entry per CDR3 protein. The sample includes 1,000 or so distinct CDR3 sequences, 11% seen only once; the top ten take approximately 50%.

The V gene is TRBV19, the J gene TRBJ2-7; D assignment may be TRBD1 or TRBD2 (5 bases each). The sequences come from CD8+ T cells from PBMCs, collected at baseline or after one month of anti-PD-1 therapy (not recorded which). This sequence was found in a human donor with melanoma. CDR3 DNA: TGTGCCAGTAGTATCATGACGGGGCACGAGCAGTACTTC. Translated: CASSIMTGHEQYF. Full variable domain (outside the CDR3, taken from reference TRBV19 and TRBJ2-7): DGGITQSPKYLFRKEGQNVTLSCEQNLNHDAMYWYRQDPGQGLRLIYYSQIVNDFQKGDIAEGYSVSREKKESFPLTVTSAQKNPTAFYLCASSIMTGHEQYFGPGTRLTVT.